This TCR beta chain stems from a study of beta chain features in type 1 diabetes. Study conclusions and caveats: For Type 1 diabetes patients, all four CD4+ subsets carried TCRB CDR3s that were moderately but significantly shorter.

A remark on this clone: What it binds is unknown.

Sorting that relied on CD45RO/CCR7/CD25/CD127/CD95/CD27 yielded CD4+ naive, central memory, regulatory and stem cell-like memory cells. The investigators reverse transcribed all of the isolated RNA, so they sequenced expressed TCRB transcripts. TCRdb's table, derived via immunoSEQ multiplex PCR, lists solely in-frame clones and lacks some. This table has 360,000 or so clones, around a fifth appearing once. This TCR was recovered from a woman in her late teens or twenties in good health. Sequencing was done on a sample of naive CD4+ T cells from blood.

In DNA form, the CDR3 reads TGTGCCAGTAGTATTTGGCGACAGAACACTGAAGCTTTCTTT. This gives the protein CASSIWRQNTEAFF. The J gene is TRBJ1-1, the V gene TRBV19; D unclear. The germline gives CDR1 LNHDA, CDR2 SQIVND (reference sequence). The germline V and J ends were trimmed by 3 bases and 1 base, with 9 bases remaining between them. The CDR3 loop spans 14 amino acids.